Listed here are 32 T cell receptor beta chains from one sample, sequenced in a study of cytomegalovirus exposure and HLA in healthy donors. The PCR employed 60 Vbeta primers together with 13 Jbeta primers. Sequencing used immunoSEQ multiplex PCR; TCRdb keeps in-frame clones, though not all of them. The sample holds 100,000 to 150,000 clones, around 76% seen once. The sequenced material came from PBMCs. The receptors were gathered from a male donor in good health and CMV-seronegative.

The CDR3 DNA reads TGTGCCACCAGGGGAGGCGGGTACTACGAGCAGTACTTC. Amino acids: CATRGGGYYEQYF. This chain links TRBV15 with TRBJ2-7; possible D gene TRBD2, 6 bases. Germline V gene data show CDR1 as LNHNV and CDR2 as YYDKDF (reference sequence). V dropped 6 bases and J dropped 3 bases, with 12 bases sitting between them. The CDR3 has 13 amino acids. Together with reference TRBV15 and TRBJ2-7, the CDR3 gives the full variable domain: DAMVIQNPRYQVTQFGKPVTLSCSQTLNHNVMYWYQQKSSQAPKLLFHYYDKDFNNEADTPDNFQSRRPNTSFCFLDIRSPGLGDTAMYLCATRGGGYYEQYFGPGTRLTVT.

The chain couples TRBV27 to TRBJ2-7; D might be TRBD2 (6 bases). The CDR3 totals 15 residues. Germline V gene sequence: CDR1 MNHEY, CDR2 SMNVEV (reference sequence). Trimming stripped 3 bases from V and 2 bases from J, with 14 bases between. CDR3 sequence reads: CASSFRRGSTYEQYF. CDR3 nucleotides: TGTGCCAGCAGTTTTAGGCGGGGTAGTACCTACGAGCAGTACTTC.

DNA of the CDR3: TGTGCCAGCAGTTTTTACAGGGGGCAGGACCGAGAGACCCAGTACTTC. It encodes CASSFYRGQDRETQYF. The chain couples TRBV28 to TRBJ2-5; the match to TRBD1 covers 9 bases. The CDR3 runs to 16 residues. With 3 bases clipped from V and 4 bases from J, the junction kept 9 bases outside the gene matches. Germline assignment: CDR1 MDHEN and CDR2 SYDVKM. Together with reference TRBV28 and TRBJ2-5, the CDR3 gives the full variable domain: DVKVTQSSRYLVKRTGEKVFLECVQDMDHENMFWYRQDPGLGLRLIYFSYDVKMKEKGDIPEGYSVSREKKERFSLILESASTNQTSMYLCASSFYRGQDRETQYFGPGTRLLVL.

V is TRBV5-1 and J is TRBJ1-4; 9 bases line up with TRBD1. This CDR3 spans 15 amino acids. CDR1 is SGHRS and CDR2 is YFSETQ in the germline V gene. After removal of 4 bases from V and 2 bases from J, the junction contained 3 bases not matched to a gene. This CDR3 reads CASSLQGATNEKLFF. CDR3 bases: TGCGCCAGCAGCCTACAGGGGGCGACTAATGAAAAACTGTTTTTT.

V and J are TRBV7-9 and TRBJ1-2; TRBD1 matches at 7 bases. Per the germline V gene, CDR1 is SEHNR and CDR2 is FQNEAQ (reference sequence). CDR3 length: 16 residues. After removal of 5 bases from V and 4 bases from J, the junction contained 13 bases not matched to a gene. CDR3 sequence: CASSPPSGGGVYGYTF. CDR3 nucleotide sequence: TGTGCCAGCAGCCCCCCATCCGGAGGGGGCGTCTATGGCTACACCTTC.

This sequence joins TRBV19 and TRBJ2-1; the D gene is possibly TRBD1 (5 bases). This CDR3 region has 15 residues. Germline V CDR1 and CDR2: LNHDA, SQIVND (reference sequence). Trimming took off 0 bases at V and 3 bases at J, with 9 bases between the two ends. The CDR3 sequence is CASSIDRAFYNEQFF. As DNA, the CDR3 is TGTGCCAGTAGTATAGACAGGGCGTTCTACAATGAGCAGTTCTTC.

The V call is TRBV18, the J call TRBJ1-5; no definite D call. The V gene lost 3 bases and the J gene lost 0 bases, with 12 bases spanning the gap. The V gene's germline CDR1 is KGHSH and CDR2 LQKENI. The CDR3 loop spans 16 amino acids. This CDR3 is CASSPETRDSNQPQHF. CDR3 in DNA: TGTGCCAGCTCACCGGAGACGAGGGATAGCAATCAGCCCCAGCATTTT.

This clone came up a few times. The chain carries TRBV6-5 and TRBJ2-5; a weak D match, TRBD2 (6 bases). Trimming took off 0 bases at V and 5 bases at J, with 16 bases between the two ends. This CDR3 comprises 16 residues. CDR1 is MNHEY, CDR2 SVGAGI, per germline. This chain's CDR3 is CASSYSRLGVGETQYF. The CDR3 region has the DNA TGTGCCAGCAGTTACTCGAGACTAGGAGTTGGGGAGACCCAGTACTTC.

This chain links TRBV25-1 with TRBJ2-1; D gene unclear. CDR1 and CDR2 from the germline V gene are MGHDK and SYGVNS. The CDR3 has 14 residues. Deletions cut 1 base from V and 7 bases from J, with 11 bases between. The CDR3 is CASSESSVVNEQFF. The CDR3 coding sequence is TGTGCCAGCAGTGAATCCTCCGTAGTGAATGAGCAGTTCTTC. Full variable domain (outside the CDR3, taken from reference TRBV25-1 and TRBJ2-1): EADIYQTPRYLVIGTGKKITLECSQTMGHDKMYWYQQDPGMELHLIHYSYGVNSTEKGDLSSESTVSRIRTEHFPLTLESARPSHTSQYLCASSESSVVNEQFFGPGTRLTVL.

The V gene is TRBV7-2, the J gene TRBJ2-2; D gene ambiguous. The CDR3 has 11 residues. V was trimmed by 5 bases and J by 5 bases, leaving 3 bases between them. Germline assignment: CDR1 SGHTA and CDR2 FQGNSA. The CDR3 region is CASSRTGELFF. CDR3 bases: TGTGCCAGCAGCCGGACCGGGGAGCTGTTTTTT.

V is TRBV7-3 and J is TRBJ1-1; tentative D call: TRBD1 (6 bases). The CDR3 is made up of 13 amino acids. In germline, CDR1 is SGHTA, CDR2 FQGTGA. Trimming removed 5 bases from V and 2 bases from J, with 9 bases in between. CDR3 nucleotide sequence: TGTGCCAGCAGCAAGGACAGTAACACTGAAGCTTTCTTT. Its protein is CASSKDSNTEAFF.

This sequence joins TRBV5-5 and TRBJ2-7; 7 bases map to TRBD2. Unmatched junction bases numbered 12, after V lost 3 bases and J lost 6 bases. The CDR3 is 15 residues long. Germline assignment: CDR1 SGHKS and CDR2 YYEKEE (reference sequence). The CDR3 DNA is TGTGCCAGCAGCTCGGAAACTAGCGCCGGGGTCGAGCAGTACTTC. Its translation: CASSSETSAGVEQYF.

The V call is TRBV19, the J call TRBJ2-5; D may be TRBD1 (6 bases). The ends were cut back, 5 bases at V and 4 bases at J, with 23 bases in the middle. This CDR3 region has 17 residues. The germline CDR1 and CDR2 sequences are LNHDA and SQIVND (reference sequence). The CDR3 DNA sequence: TGTGCCAGTAGTGTCAATCCGGGACCAGGGGTAGGAGAGACCCAGTACTTC. Translated: CASSVNPGPGVGETQYF.

The J gene is TRBJ2-5, the V gene TRBV9, with 8 bases identical to TRBD2. There are 14 residues in the CDR3. J gave up 5 bases and V 4 bases, and 7 bases lay outside the gene matches. CDR1 SGDLS and CDR2 YYNGEE come from the germline V gene. The CDR3 here is CASSPGGAQETQYF. In nucleotides, the CDR3 is TGTGCCAGCAGCCCCGGGGGGGCTCAGGAGACCCAGTACTTC. Drawing the rest from reference TRBV9 and TRBJ2-5, the complete variable domain is DSGVTQTPKHLITATGQRVTLRCSPRSGDLSVYWYQQSLDQGLQFLIQYYNGEERAKGNILERFSAQQFPDLHSELNLSSLELGDSALYFCASSPGGAQETQYFGPGTRLLVL.

The rearrangement uses TRBV19 and TRBJ2-1; 8 bases align to TRBD2. CDR3 length equals 15 residues. The V segment lost 0 bases and the J segment 10 bases; nucleotides outside the gene matches: 8. Germline V CDR1 and CDR2: LNHDA, SQIVND (reference sequence). In DNA, the CDR3 is TGTGCCAGTAGTATAGATGGGAGACTAGCGAGGGAGCAGTTCTTC. Protein sequence: CASSIDGRLAREQFF.

The V gene is TRBV30, the J gene TRBJ1-6, with D perhaps matching TRBD1 (5 bases). The CDR3 contains 12 residues. The germline CDR1 and CDR2 sequences are GTSNPN and SVGIG (reference sequence). The V and J ends lost 4 bases and 7 bases respectively, with 8 bases between them. CDR3 protein: CAWKGVNSPLHF. The CDR3 DNA reads TGTGCCTGGAAAGGGGTGAATTCACCCCTCCACTTT.

The chain joins TRBV7-9 to TRBJ2-1; TRBD2 matches 10 bases. V trimming: 5 bases; J trimming: 10 bases; junction bases outside the gene matches: 5. The CDR3 is 13 amino acids. From germline, CDR1 is SEHNR and CDR2 FQNEAQ (reference sequence). CDR3 protein: CASSPPSGGEQFF. CDR3 coding DNA: TGTGCCAGCAGCCCGCCTAGCGGGGGAGAGCAGTTCTTC. Based on the CDR3 plus reference TRBV7-9 and TRBJ2-1, the full variable domain is DTGVSQNPRHKITKRGQNVTFRCDPISEHNRLYWYRQTLGQGPEFLTYFQNEAQLEKSRLLSDRFSAERPKGSFSTLEIQRTEQGDSAMYLCASSPPSGGEQFFGPGTRLTVL.

This clone came up once. The chain carries TRBV18 and TRBJ1-5, with D perhaps matching TRBD1 (6 bases). The germline V gene has CDR1 KGHSH and CDR2 LQKENI. The CDR3 length is 14 residues. Deletions cut 6 bases from V and 5 bases from J, with 14 bases between. The CDR3 coding sequence is TGTGCCAGCTCCTTCGGGGACACACATCAGCCCCAGCATTTT. Its translation is CASSFGDTHQPQHF.

This clone appeared a few times. The CDR3 DNA reads as TGTGCCAGCAGCTCTAGACAGGGCTCTGGAAACACCATATATTTT. This codes for CASSSRQGSGNTIYF. The chain links TRBV7-2 to TRBJ1-3; 7 bases fit TRBD1. After removal of 4 bases from V and 0 bases from J, the junction contained 3 bases not matched to a gene. Germline V gene data show CDR1 as SGHTA and CDR2 as FQGNSA. The CDR3 length is 15 residues. Supplemented by reference TRBV7-2 and TRBJ1-3, the full variable domain reads GAGVSQSPSNKVTEKGKDVELRCDPISGHTALYWYRQSLGQGLEFLIYFQGNSAPDKSGLPSDRFSAERTGGSVSTLTIQRTQQEDSAVYLCASSSRQGSGNTIYFGEGSWLTVV.

The genes are TRBV27 and TRBJ1-6; D is unclear. Germline CDR1 MNHEY, CDR2 SMNVEV (reference sequence). Deletions cut 5 bases from V and 4 bases from J, with 9 bases between. The CDR3 is made up of 14 amino acids. CDR3 region: CASSGTAYNSPLHF. CDR3 bases: TGTGCCAGCAGTGGAACAGCATATAATTCACCCCTCCACTTT.

The rearrangement links TRBV27 to TRBJ2-1, with D perhaps TRBD1 (6 bases). In germline, CDR1 is MNHEY, CDR2 SMNVEV (reference sequence). Trimming left V 5 bases short and J 4 bases short, with 9 bases between. The CDR3 is 13 residues long. CDR3 protein: CASSRTEYNEQFF. CDR3 DNA: TGTGCCAGCAGTAGGACAGAGTACAATGAGCAGTTCTTC.

The genes are TRBV4-1 and TRBJ1-3, with D perhaps matching TRBD1 (6 bases). Germline values: CDR1 MGHRA, CDR2 YSYEKL. The CDR3 covers 17 residues. The V and J ends lost 2 bases and 0 bases respectively, with 14 bases between them. The CDR3 loop reads CASSQIGHRASGNTIYF. CDR3 DNA sequence: TGCGCCAGCAGCCAAATTGGCCACAGGGCCTCTGGAAACACCATATATTTT.

V usage is TRBV30 and J usage is TRBJ1-2, with 7 bases lining up with TRBD1. Unmatched junction bases numbered 14, after V lost 8 bases and J lost 8 bases. From germline, CDR1 is GTSNPN and CDR2 SVGIG (reference sequence). The CDR3 runs to 13 residues. The CDR3: CARTGRLEGGYTF. CDR3 coding DNA: TGTGCCCGGACAGGCCGGTTGGAGGGGGGCTACACCTTC.

V and J are TRBV21-1 and TRBJ1-1. TRBV21-1 is deemed a pseudogene. The CDR3 spans 10 residues. CDR3 coding DNA: TGTGCCAGCAGCAAGAGGGAAGCTTTCTTT. Translated: CASSKREAFF.

This clone was seen a handful of times. The V and J genes are TRBV5-5 and TRBJ1-4; unclear D gene. This CDR3 contains 16 residues. Trimming removed 4 bases from V and 0 bases from J, with 13 bases in between. From germline, CDR1 is SGHKS and CDR2 YYEKEE (reference sequence). CDR3 sequence: CASSPPSGSTNEKLFF. The CDR3, as DNA: TGTGCCAGCAGCCCTCCGAGCGGGTCAACTAATGAAAAACTGTTTTTT. Together with reference TRBV5-5 and TRBJ1-4, the CDR3 gives the full variable domain: DAGVTQSPTHLIKTRGQQVTLRCSPISGHKSVSWYQQVLGQGPQFIFQYYEKEERGRGNFPDRFSARQFPNYSSELNVNALLLGDSALYLCASSPPSGSTNEKLFFGSGTQLSVL.

The rearrangement uses TRBV5-4 and TRBJ1-4; 8 positions agree with TRBD1. The V segment lost 4 bases and the J segment 4 bases; nucleotides outside the gene matches: 6. Germline V gene sequence: CDR1 SGHNT, CDR2 YYREEE (reference sequence). The CDR3 sequence is 15 residues long. The CDR3 spells CASSLATGVNEKLFF. The CDR3 bases are TGTGCCAGCAGCCTCGCGACAGGGGTTAATGAAAAACTGTTTTTT.

The chain carries TRBV18 and TRBJ2-7; D may be TRBD2 (6 bases). With 1 base removed from V and 6 bases from J, the gap between germline ends came to 19 bases. The length of the CDR3 is 16 residues. Germline CDR1 and CDR2: KGHSH and LQKENI. CDR3 coding DNA: TGTGCCAGCTCACCACAGCGGGCAGGGCAGAGTGTCGAGCAGTACTTC. This codes for CASSPQRAGQSVEQYF.

V usage is TRBV21-1 and J usage is TRBJ2-1; TRBD1, the table's D call, was not compared with the DNA. TRBV21-1 is reported as a pseudogene. The CDR3 is made up of 12 amino acids. For the CDR3, the DNA is TGTGCCAGGACGACAGGGGGCGATGAGCAGTTCTTC. Protein product: CARTTGGDEQFF.

The chain links TRBV6-1 to TRBJ2-1; 10 bases align to TRBD2. This CDR3 comprises 17 residues. V was clipped by 4 bases and J by 0 bases; unmatched bases: 6. Germline V lookup: CDR1 MNHNS, CDR2 SASEGT. The chain's CDR3 is CASSVFPSGSSYNEQFF. The CDR3 coding sequence is TGTGCCAGCAGTGTTTTTCCTAGCGGGAGCTCCTACAATGAGCAGTTCTTC.

The chain joins TRBV21-1 to TRBJ2-7; whether TRBD2, the table's D call, matches the DNA was not checked. TRBV21-1 is recorded as a pseudogene. This CDR3 has 18 residues. CDR3 sequence: CASSIGAGTSGSPYEQYF. The DNA of the CDR3 is TGTGCCAGCAGCATAGGCGCAGGGACTAGCGGGAGCCCCTACGAGCAGTACTTC.

The CDR3 here is CASSFSPSDITGELFF. CDR3 DNA: TGCGCCAGCAGCTTTTCACCTTCGGACATCACCGGGGAGCTGTTTTTT. The chain uses TRBV5-1 and TRBJ2-2; D is perhaps TRBD1 (5 bases). The ends were cut back, 2 bases at V and 4 bases at J, with 15 bases in the middle. The germline gives CDR1 SGHRS, CDR2 YFSETQ. This CDR3 is 16 amino acids long.

V gene TRBV5-1 combines with J gene TRBJ2-4; D perhaps matches TRBD1 (6 bases). Germline-derived CDR1 and CDR2 are SGHRS and YFSETQ. V was pared by 4 bases and J by 2 bases, with 13 bases between. The CDR3 is made up of 15 amino acids. The CDR3 nucleotides are TGCGCCAGCAGCCCAGGGGTCCTAACCAAAAACATTCAGTACTTC. Translated: CASSPGVLTKNIQYF. Full variable domain (missing parts from reference TRBV5-1 and TRBJ2-4): KAGVTQTPRYLIKTRGQQVTLSCSPISGHRSVSWYQQTPGQGLQFLFEYFSETQRNKGNFPGRFSGRQFSNSRSEMNVSTLELGDSALYLCASSPGVLTKNIQYFGAGTRLSVL.